Below, one TCR beta chain is given with its context. No antigen is known for it. Per germline, CDR1 SEHNR and CDR2 FQNEAQ (reference sequence). The CDR3 runs to 13 residues. After removal of 5 bases from V and 7 bases from J, the junction contained 3 bases not matched to a gene. Constant-segment primers and 5'RACE yielded cDNA libraries for TCR alpha and TCR beta, each carrying sample barcodes and UMIs. TCRdb called the 5' RACE reads again in MiXCR, with one record for every CDR3 protein. The sample contains under 300,000 distinct CDR3 sequences, around 15% of which appear only once. This specimen belongs to a study of T-cell memory formation after mild COVID-19. Study details: Clusters were largely donor specific. Whole-study findings and limits: Cross-reactive memory seemingly joined, as some responding clones were found in pre-infection memory.

This rearrangement joins TRBV7-9 to TRBJ2-1, with 9 bases lining up with TRBD1. Input material: PBMCs or a T cell subset sorted from them (not recorded which). This clonotype was sampled from a man aged 18 to 30 who had mild COVID-19 (a few samples of this study predate the infection). Cell type and time point are not known. The CDR3 sequence is CASSRGQGNEQFF. The DNA for the CDR3 is TGTGCCAGCAGCCGAGGACAGGGGAATGAGCAGTTCTTC.